Here is one T cell receptor (beta chain) with its context. Its antigen remains unknown. These data are taken from a study of OX40 agonist ivuxolimab in advanced cancers. Looking at the study overall: Ivuxolimab, an agonistic anti-OX40 (CD134) antibody, was given to patients.

The CDR3 length is 18 residues. Trimming removed 3 bases at V and 5 bases at J, with 24 bases between. The germline V gene encodes CDR1 SGHAT and CDR2 FQNNGV. Study-wide results and caveats: At doses 0.1 to 3.0 mg/kg, CD4+ and CD8+ clones expanded.

Data came from immunoSEQ multiplex PCR; TCRdb stores just in-frame clones and leaves some out. The top ten clones hold more than 0.9% of a sample with 130,000 or so clones, roughly 91% of them seen once. Autoimmune disease history or systemic immunosuppression was exclusionary. The V and J genes are TRBV11-2 and TRBJ2-3, with D possibly TRBD1 on 6 matching bases. This clonotype was obtained from an adult with an advanced solid tumor such as melanoma, head and neck, liver or kidney cancer. This material consisted of CD4+ or CD8+ T cells sorted from blood, taken in a trial of the OX40 agonist ivuxolimab. CDR3 bases: TGTGCCAGCAGCTTTTCCCCTGTACAGGGATGGGGGCAAGATACGCAGTATTTT. Translating gives CASSFSPVQGWGQDTQYF.